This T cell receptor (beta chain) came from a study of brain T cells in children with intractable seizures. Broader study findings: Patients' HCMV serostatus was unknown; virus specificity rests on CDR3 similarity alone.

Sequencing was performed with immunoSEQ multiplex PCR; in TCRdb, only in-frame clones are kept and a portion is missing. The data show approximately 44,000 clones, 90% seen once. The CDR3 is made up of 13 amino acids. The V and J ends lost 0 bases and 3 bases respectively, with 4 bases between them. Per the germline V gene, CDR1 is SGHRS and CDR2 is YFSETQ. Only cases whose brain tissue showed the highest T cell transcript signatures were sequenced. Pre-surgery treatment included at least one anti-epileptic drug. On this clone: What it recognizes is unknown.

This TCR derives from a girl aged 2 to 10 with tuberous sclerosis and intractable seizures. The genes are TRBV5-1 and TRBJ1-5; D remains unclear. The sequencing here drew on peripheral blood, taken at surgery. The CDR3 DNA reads TGCGCCAGCAGCTTGGTCCCCAATCAGCCCCAGCATTTT. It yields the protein CASSLVPNQPQHF.